These 23 T cell receptor beta chains were sequenced from one sample in a study of CD8+ T cells in alopecia areata (dated by TCRdb to 2017 to 2018). Libraries were made using the immunoSEQ multiplex PCR assay. For TCR sequencing, RNA was extracted from every sample and reverse transcribed into cDNA to serve as template. The source is immuneACCESS, and TCRdb retained only in-frame sequences with V and J called. Part of the clones is not carried over; for the studies checked, unresolved V genes explain less than half of this, and the remainder is unexplained. The sample data list hundreds of thousands of clones, and 67% of these were observed just once. In total, the top ten clones hold more than 0.95% of the sample. The label giving this sample's time point can be read as: baseline before oral tofacitinib. The sample here was CD4+ T cells sorted from blood, taken at week 0. The receptors here all came from a human donor with alopecia areata.

The chain couples TRBV9 to TRBJ2-5; tentative D call: TRBD2 (5 bases). CDR3 length: 14 residues. Germline V CDR1 and CDR2: SGDLS, YYNGEE. Trimming pared 2 bases from V and 2 bases from J, leaving 10 bases between. The CDR3 sequence is CASSVTAVQETQYF. DNA of the CDR3: TGTGCCAGCAGCGTCACAGCGGTACAAGAGACCCAGTACTTC. Full variable domain (outside the CDR3, taken from reference TRBV9 and TRBJ2-5): DSGVTQTPKHLITATGQRVTLRCSPRSGDLSVYWYQQSLDQGLQFLIQYYNGEERAKGNILERFSAQQFPDLHSELNLSSLELGDSALYFCASSVTAVQETQYFGPGTRLLVL.

This clone was counted only a few times. The gene calls are TRBV14 and TRBJ2-1; D is perhaps TRBD2 (5 bases). CDR1 is SGHDN and CDR2 is FVKESK in the germline V gene. V was clipped by 4 bases and J by 9 bases, with 22 bases between them. The length of the CDR3 is 16 residues. CDR3 nucleotides: TGTGCCAGCAGCCCCTCTAGGCGGGCGAAACTCAGTGAGCAGTTCTTC. This codes for CASSPSRRAKLSEQFF.

This clone was recorded only once. The V call is TRBV6-5, the J call TRBJ2-7; 9 bases are a match to TRBD1. CDR1 is MNHEY and CDR2 is SVGAGI in the germline V gene. This CDR3 is 14 amino acids long. The trim removed 6 bases at V and 3 bases at J, leaving 6 bases unmatched. The CDR3: CASSSPGQGYEQYF. CDR3 DNA: TGTGCCAGCAGCTCTCCGGGACAGGGCTACGAGCAGTACTTC.

This rearrangement joins TRBV6-5 to TRBJ1-5; 7 bases line up with TRBD1. The V gene's germline CDR1 is MNHEY and CDR2 SVGAGI. V dropped 7 bases and J dropped 1; count of bases not matched to a gene: 7. The CDR3 length is 15 residues. The CDR3 loop is CASNPRGQSNQPQHF. CDR3 nucleotides: TGTGCCAGCAACCCCCGGGGACAGAGCAATCAGCCCCAGCATTTT.

This chain links TRBV30 with TRBJ1-1, with D hard to call. V dropped 7 bases and J dropped 1 base, with 7 bases sitting between them. Germline V gene sequence: CDR1 GTSNPN, CDR2 SVGIG (reference sequence). The length of the CDR3 is 11 residues. The CDR3 loop is CAFQQNTEAFF. The CDR3 region has the DNA TGTGCCTTTCAACAGAACACTGAAGCTTTCTTT.

About this clone: Other nucleotide sequences from this sample produce the same CDR3. The V and J genes are TRBV7-2 and TRBJ2-7; maybe TRBD2 (5 bases). The CDR3 length is 12 residues. Trimming took off 2 bases at V and 3 bases at J, with 5 bases between the two ends. Germline V gives CDR1 SGHTA, CDR2 FQGNSA. CDR3 DNA sequence: TGTGCCAGCAGCTTAACTAGCTACGAGCAGTACTTC. Its protein product is CASSLTSYEQYF.

J is TRBJ2-5 and V is TRBV11-2; maybe TRBD2 (6 bases). The CDR3 loop spans 13 amino acids. Germline V gene sequence: CDR1 SGHAT, CDR2 FQNNGV. Trimming removed 8 bases at V and 4 bases at J, with 14 bases between. The CDR3 DNA reads as TGTGCCAGCTCCCGTCGGGGAGGAGAGACCCAGTACTTC. This encodes CASSRRGGETQYF.

The chain joins TRBV19 to TRBJ2-7; D uncertain. V was pared by 5 bases and J by 0 bases, with 11 bases between. CDR3 length equals 14 residues. Germline CDR1 reads LNHDA; CDR2 reads SQIVND (reference sequence). CDR3 region: CASSPLQNSYEQYF. The CDR3 DNA is TGTGCCAGTAGTCCTCTGCAGAACTCCTACGAGCAGTACTTC.

The chain uses TRBV19 and TRBJ2-3; the match to TRBD1 covers 7 bases. The CDR3 contains 14 residues. The V gene end was trimmed by 3 bases and the J gene end by 6 bases; junction bases not matched to a gene: 6. Germline CDR1 and CDR2: LNHDA and SQIVND (reference sequence). In nucleotides, the CDR3 is TGTGCCAGTAGTATGGGCCAGGGGGTGGATACGCAGTATTTT. Its translation: CASSMGQGVDTQYF.

The chain joins TRBV29-1 to TRBJ1-1; D gene uncertain. This CDR3 has 8 amino acids. V lost 5 bases and J 10 bases, leaving 5 bases between the germline ends. Germline assignment: CDR1 SQVTM and CDR2 ANQGSEA. CDR3 amino acids: CSVQGAFF. The CDR3 DNA reads TGCAGCGTTCAAGGAGCTTTCTTT.

V is TRBV5-1 and J is TRBJ2-2; D possibly matches TRBD1 or TRBD2 (5 bases each). The ends were cut back, 3 bases at V and 5 bases at J, with 17 bases in the middle. Per the germline V gene, CDR1 is SGHRS and CDR2 is YFSETQ. The CDR3 has 16 residues. The CDR3 protein is CASSSRGVKGTGELFF. Written as DNA, the CDR3 is TGCGCCAGCAGCTCCCGAGGGGTGAAGGGTACCGGGGAGCTGTTTTTT.

This clone appeared once. The chain links TRBV23-1 to TRBJ2-7, with 8 bases identical to TRBD1. TRBV23-1 is labeled an ORF, and its function is uncertain. The CDR3 loop spans 15 amino acids. J lost 7 bases, V lost 4 bases, and 12 bases had no gene match. CDR3 DNA sequence: TGCGCCAGCAGTCCCGGGACAGGACCTTTCTTGGAGCAGTACTTC. This gives the protein CASSPGTGPFLEQYF.

This chain connects TRBV7-3 to TRBJ2-1; TRBD1 might be the D (6 bases). V was cut by 5 bases and J by 7 bases, with 12 bases left in between. From germline, CDR1 is SGHTA and CDR2 FQGTGA. The CDR3 is made up of 13 amino acids. The chain's CDR3 is CASSPTTGNEQFF. The CDR3, as DNA: TGTGCCAGCAGCCCTACTACAGGGAATGAGCAGTTCTTC.

V is TRBV29-1 and J is TRBJ2-1, with 7 bases that match TRBD1. The CDR3 runs to 13 residues. J gave up 2 bases and V 4 bases, and 2 bases lay outside the gene matches. CDR1 SQVTM and CDR2 ANQGSEA come from the germline V gene. The CDR3 DNA is TGCAGCGTTGCCGGGACAGCCTACAATGAGCAGTTCTTC. The encoded protein is CSVAGTAYNEQFF.

This clone was counted only a few times. J is TRBJ1-3 and V is TRBV6-5; TRBD1 might be the D (6 bases). V was trimmed by 5 bases and J by 0 bases, leaving 8 bases between them. The CDR3 length is 14 residues. CDR1 is MNHEY and CDR2 is SVGAGI in the germline V gene. Written as DNA, the CDR3 is TGTGCCAGCAGTGAAGGGGGCTCTGGAAACACCATATATTTT. This codes for CASSEGGSGNTIYF.

V is TRBV4-3 and J is TRBJ2-7, with TRBD1 identical over 8 bases. The germline V gene has CDR1 LGHNA and CDR2 YSLEER. Germline trimming cut 4 bases from V and 2 bases from J; bases unmatched to any gene: 10. The CDR3 loop spans 16 amino acids. This chain's CDR3 is CASSLFLRDRPYEQYF. CDR3 DNA sequence: TGCGCCAGCAGCCTTTTCCTTCGGGACAGGCCCTACGAGCAGTACTTC.

This clone showed up just a few times. V gene TRBV11-1 combines with J gene TRBJ2-7; TRBD1 aligns across 9 bases. V was pared by 4 bases and J by 5 bases, with 12 bases of the junction left unmatched. The CDR3 length is 16 residues. The germline CDR1 and CDR2 sequences are SGHAT and FQDESV (reference sequence). For the CDR3, the DNA is TGTGCCAGCAGCTCCAAGTTCCCCGGGACAGGGAACGAGCAGTACTTC. Amino acids: CASSSKFPGTGNEQYF.

This clone showed up just a few times. The chain carries TRBV6-5 and TRBJ2-3, with D perhaps matching TRBD2 (5 bases). Germline CDR1 MNHEY, CDR2 SVGAGI. Trimming removed 8 bases from V and 2 bases from J, with 11 bases in between. This CDR3 contains 13 residues. The CDR3 nucleotides are TGTGCCAGCTTCGGGGTAGCCACAGATACGCAGTATTTT. Protein sequence: CASFGVATDTQYF.

V and J are TRBV30 and TRBJ2-6, with D perhaps matching TRBD1 (6 bases). This CDR3 has 13 residues. V was clipped by 5 bases and J by 8 bases, with 13 bases between them. Germline V gives CDR1 GTSNPN, CDR2 SVGIG (reference sequence). CDR3 region: CAWRDTGSNVLTF. The CDR3 coding sequence is TGTGCCTGGCGGGACACGGGGTCCAACGTCCTGACTTTC.

The chain combines TRBV5-1 with TRBJ2-2; unclear D gene. Germline CDR1 reads SGHRS; CDR2 reads YFSETQ. Trimming stripped 4 bases from V and 1 base from J, with 14 bases between. The length of the CDR3 is 16 residues. CDR3 residues: CASSPRQGMNTGELFF. The CDR3 coding sequence is TGCGCCAGCAGCCCCCGCCAAGGGATGAACACCGGGGAGCTGTTTTTT.

The chain carries TRBV4-1 and TRBJ1-6; TRBD1 matches 10 bases. V lost 3 bases, J lost 9 bases, and 8 bases stayed unmatched. The length of the CDR3 is 16 residues. Germline V gene sequence: CDR1 MGHRA, CDR2 YSYEKL. The CDR3 region is CASSHLGQGDRSPLHF. Written as DNA, the CDR3 is TGCGCCAGCAGCCACCTTGGACAGGGGGATCGTTCACCCCTCCACTTT.

This chain uses TRBV7-2 with TRBJ2-1, with D unresolved. Germline lookup yields CDR1 SGHTA and CDR2 FQGNSA. The CDR3 length is 13 residues. Trimming removed 5 bases from V and 3 bases from J, with 8 bases in between. In DNA, the CDR3 is TGTGCCAGCAGCGTCAGCCGCTACAATGAGCAGTTCTTC. It encodes CASSVSRYNEQFF.

V and J are TRBV9 and TRBJ1-4, with 7 bases that match TRBD1. CDR1 and CDR2 from the germline V gene are SGDLS and YYNGEE. V lost 2 bases, J lost 0 bases, and 1 base stayed unmatched. The CDR3 is 15 amino acids. The CDR3 nucleotides read TGTGCCAGCAGCGTGGGACAGCCAACTAATGAAAAACTGTTTTTT. Its protein is CASSVGQPTNEKLFF.